This T cell receptor beta chain was obtained from a study of neurological immune-mediated disorders. The sample holds one count of this clonotype. The antigen remains undetermined. This clone may be a read error of a much larger clone one base away. The missing conserved phenylalanine or tryptophan at the end of this CDR3 makes a read error likely. Points from the study as a whole: The most TCR clonal expansion was seen in HTLV-1-associated myelopathy, whereas the least was seen in multiple sclerosis, below the level in healthy controls.

Time point noted: longitudinal time-point 2. 2 million PBMCs stored at -80 C were the source of the unsorted libraries. This CDR3 is built from 14 residues. Germline-derived CDR1 and CDR2 are SGHRS and YFSETQ. Trimming took 2 bases from V and 6 from J, leaving 14 bases between them. Each TCR transcript was tagged with a 10-nucleotide random UMI during 5'RACE. TCRdb fed the 5' RACE reads into MiXCR, producing one record per CDR3 protein. This repertoire shows some 60,000 distinct CDR3 sequences, roughly 9.7% found once; its top ten account for roughly an eighth. The chain is built from TRBV5-1 and TRBJ1-2; D perhaps matches TRBD1 (5 bases). The source of this sequence is a young man in good health. Sample: PBMCs. CDR3 nucleotide sequence: TGCGCCAGCAGCTTAGGGGCCGCGGTGGATGGCTACACCTTA. Residues: CASSLGAAVDGYTL.